This T cell receptor beta chain was identified in a study of cytomegalovirus exposure and HLA in healthy donors. J gave up 6 bases and V 1 base, and 2 bases lay outside the gene matches. Germline V gene sequence: CDR1 SNHLY, CDR2 FYNNEI. CDR3 length: 15 residues. The PCR ran on 60 Vbeta and 13 Jbeta primers. Clones were read by immunoSEQ multiplex PCR, and TCRdb kept only the in-frame ones, dropping some. The sample includes some 120,000 clones, 60% to 85% seen only once; the top ten take just over 1%. The chain is built from TRBV2 and TRBJ2-1; 11 positions match TRBD2. The receptor was derived from a human donor in good health. The sequenced material came from PBMCs. Written as DNA, the CDR3 is TGTGCCAGCAGTGAAGATGGGACTAGCGGCAATGAGCAGTTCTTC. It translates to CASSEDGTSGNEQFF.